Here is one T cell receptor beta chain with its context. What it recognizes is unknown. The data were taken from a study of T cell responses to AZD1222 COVID-19 vaccine. Study results and caveats: Mapped onto spike, vaccine-associated CD4 TCRs spanned it and were dominant at 160-218 and 743-854.

Sequenced by immunoSEQ multiplex PCR; TCRdb stores in-frame clones only, minus some. The data hold more than 60,000 clones, with roughly 91% observed a single time. Between the trimmed V and J ends, which lost 1 base and 4 bases, there was a span of 10 bases. CDR1 is SGHVS and CDR2 is FQNEAQ in the germline V gene. The CDR3 contains 14 residues. This rearrangement joins TRBV7-8 to TRBJ1-1; D uncertain. This sequence originates from an adult who received the AZD1222 COVID-19 vaccine. The material sequenced was peripheral blood, taken 28 days after the second AZD1222 dose. This CDR3 reads CASSLVTGGTEAFF. In DNA form, the CDR3 reads TGTGCCAGCAGCTTAGTGACGGGCGGCACTGAAGCTTTCTTT. The entire variable domain, with the rest obtained from reference TRBV7-8 and TRBJ1-1, is as follows: GAGVSQSPRYKVAKRGQDVALRCDPISGHVSLFWYQQALGQGPEFLTYFQNEAQLDKSGLPSDRFFAERPEGSVSTLKIQRTQQEDSAVYLCASSLVTGGTEAFFGQGTRLTVV.